This T cell receptor (beta chain) was identified during a study of graft-versus-host responses after intestinal transplantation. The table came from immunoSEQ multiplex PCR; TCRdb's copy has only in-frame clones and leaves some out. Among 99,000 or so clones listed, 85% to 95% were seen once. Note on this clone: Its antigen is still unknown.

The CDR3 loop spans 12 amino acids. Trimming left V 10 bases short and J 7 bases short, with 16 bases between. CDR1 is SNHLY and CDR2 is FYNNEI in the germline V gene. This clonotype was sampled from a human donor who was the organ donor for an intestinal transplant. Sequencing used unstimulated CD8+ T cells sorted from spleen or lymph node cells, obtained before transplant. The chain carries TRBV2 and TRBJ1-1, with a weak D call TRBD1 (6 bases). The CDR3, as DNA: TGTGCCATCAGCCAGGGGACGGGTGAAGCTTTCTTT. Translating it yields CAISQGTGEAFF.